Listed here is a single T cell receptor beta chain. Its specificity is unknown. After removal of 1 base from V and 5 bases from J, the junction contained 4 bases not matched to a gene. This CDR3 is built from 16 residues. Germline CDR1 and CDR2: GTSNPN and SVGIG (reference sequence). These data come from a study of vaccination and CD4 T cells after COVID-19. Study summary: Cellular stimulation was performed using overlapping spike peptides derived from SARS-CoV-2, HCoV-NL63, HCoV-OC43 and HCoV-229E.

Study-level points and caveats: Post-vaccination, and not before, a median approximately 89% of reactive clones appeared in convalescent patients. 304 of 307 vaccine-specific clones from convalescent patients were spike mono-reactive.

Oncomine TCR Beta short-read sequencing was applied to DNA from cultured CD4+ T cells. In this case, cultured CD4+ T cells provided the extracted genomic DNA. TCRdb reanalysed the PCR reads using MiXCR and keeps one entry per CDR3 protein. Altogether about 7,600 distinct CDR3 sequences are present, approximately 49% being singletons, with the ten largest covering less than 25%. This sample's treatment: roughly 10-day PBMC culture with coronavirus spike peptide pools or control peptides (ViraFEST assay). CD4+ T-cell collection from the unexposed donor predated the COVID-19 pandemic (2011-2018). This TCR was recovered from a human donor in good health. The genes are TRBV30 and TRBJ2-1, with 14 bases matching TRBD2. The material sequenced was CD4+ T cells from blood, cultured in vitro. The CDR3 DNA reads TGTGCCTGGAGTGCGAAGGGACTAGCGGGAGACAATGAGCAGTTCTTC. The encoded protein is CAWSAKGLAGDNEQFF.